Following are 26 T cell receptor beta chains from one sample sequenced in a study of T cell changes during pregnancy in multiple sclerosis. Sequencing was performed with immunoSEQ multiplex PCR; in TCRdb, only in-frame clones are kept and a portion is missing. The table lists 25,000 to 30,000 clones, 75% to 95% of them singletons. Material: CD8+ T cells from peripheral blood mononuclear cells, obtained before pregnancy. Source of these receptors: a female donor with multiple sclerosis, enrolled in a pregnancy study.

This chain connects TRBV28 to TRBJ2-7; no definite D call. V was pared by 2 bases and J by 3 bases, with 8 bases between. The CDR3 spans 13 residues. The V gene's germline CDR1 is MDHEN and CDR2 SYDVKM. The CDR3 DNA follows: TGTGCCAGCAGTTTAGGGCGTATCTACGAGCAGTACTTC. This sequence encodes CASSLGRIYEQYF. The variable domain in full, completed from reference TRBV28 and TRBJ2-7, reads DVKVTQSSRYLVKRTGEKVFLECVQDMDHENMFWYRQDPGLGLRLIYFSYDVKMKEKGDIPEGYSVSREKKERFSLILESASTNQTSMYLCASSLGRIYEQYFGPGTRLTVT.

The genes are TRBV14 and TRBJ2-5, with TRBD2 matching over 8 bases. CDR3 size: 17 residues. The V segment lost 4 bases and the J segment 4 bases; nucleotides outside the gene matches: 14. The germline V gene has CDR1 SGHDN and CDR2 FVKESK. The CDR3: CASSLVGPGGPGETQYF. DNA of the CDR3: TGTGCCAGCAGCCTTGTCGGCCCGGGAGGGCCGGGAGAGACCCAGTACTTC. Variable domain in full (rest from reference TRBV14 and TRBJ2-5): EAGVTQFPSHSVIEKGQTVTLRCDPISGHDNLYWYRRVMGKEIKFLLHFVKESKQDESGMPNNRFLAERTGGTYSTLKVQPAELEDSGVYFCASSLVGPGGPGETQYFGPGTRLLVL.

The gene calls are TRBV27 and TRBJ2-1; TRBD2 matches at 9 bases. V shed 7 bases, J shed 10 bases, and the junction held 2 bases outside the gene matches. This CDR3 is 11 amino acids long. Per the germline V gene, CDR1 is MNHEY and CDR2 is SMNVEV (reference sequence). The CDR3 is CASIGLAEQFF. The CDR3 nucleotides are TGTGCCAGCATTGGACTAGCGGAGCAGTTCTTC.

The CDR3 spells CASSQHRESNEKLFF. CDR3 bases: TGTGCCAGCAGCCAGCACAGGGAATCTAATGAAAAACTGTTTTTT. V gene TRBV13 combines with J gene TRBJ1-4, with D possibly TRBD1 on 6 matching bases. This CDR3 is 15 amino acids long. CDR1 is PRHDT and CDR2 is FYEKMQ in the germline V gene (reference sequence). V was shortened by 5 bases and J by 3 bases, with 13 bases between the two germline ends.

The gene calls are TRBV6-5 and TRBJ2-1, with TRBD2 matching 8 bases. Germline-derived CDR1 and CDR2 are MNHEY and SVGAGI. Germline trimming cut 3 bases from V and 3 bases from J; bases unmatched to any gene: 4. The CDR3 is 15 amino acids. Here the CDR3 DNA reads TGTGCCAGCAGTTATGTACGGGAGGGCTACAATGAGCAGTTCTTC. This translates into CASSYVREGYNEQFF.

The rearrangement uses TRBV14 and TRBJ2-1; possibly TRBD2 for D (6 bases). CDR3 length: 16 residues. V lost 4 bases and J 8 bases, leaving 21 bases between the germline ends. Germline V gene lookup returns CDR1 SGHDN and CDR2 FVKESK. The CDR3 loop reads CASSLGLSVYGDEQFF. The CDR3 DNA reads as TGTGCCAGCAGCCTGGGACTTTCCGTCTACGGCGATGAGCAGTTCTTC.

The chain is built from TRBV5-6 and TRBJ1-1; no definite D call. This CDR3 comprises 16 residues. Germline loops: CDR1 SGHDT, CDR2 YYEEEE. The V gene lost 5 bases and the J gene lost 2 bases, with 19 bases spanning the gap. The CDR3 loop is CASSYPLGGKNTEAFF. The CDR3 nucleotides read TGTGCCAGCAGTTACCCCCTGGGAGGGAAAAACACTGAAGCTTTCTTT.

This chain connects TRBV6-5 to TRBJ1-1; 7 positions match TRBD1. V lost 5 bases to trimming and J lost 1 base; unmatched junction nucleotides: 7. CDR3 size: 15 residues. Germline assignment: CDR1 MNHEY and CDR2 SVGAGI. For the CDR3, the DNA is TGTGCCAGCAGTCAACTGACAGGGCGGAACACTGAAGCTTTCTTT. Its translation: CASSQLTGRNTEAFF.

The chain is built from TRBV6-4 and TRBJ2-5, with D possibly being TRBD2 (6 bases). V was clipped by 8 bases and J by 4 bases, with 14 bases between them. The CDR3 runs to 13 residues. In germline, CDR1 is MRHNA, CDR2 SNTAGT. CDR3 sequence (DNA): TGTGCCAGCTCTCGGGGGTATGGAGAGACCCAGTACTTC. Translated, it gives CASSRGYGETQYF.

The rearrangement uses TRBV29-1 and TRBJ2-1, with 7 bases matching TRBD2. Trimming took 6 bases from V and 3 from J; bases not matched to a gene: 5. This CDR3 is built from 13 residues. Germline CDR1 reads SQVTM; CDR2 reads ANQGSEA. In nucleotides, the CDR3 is TGCAGCGTGGTAGCGGGCTACTACAATGAGCAGTTCTTC. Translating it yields CSVVAGYYNEQFF.

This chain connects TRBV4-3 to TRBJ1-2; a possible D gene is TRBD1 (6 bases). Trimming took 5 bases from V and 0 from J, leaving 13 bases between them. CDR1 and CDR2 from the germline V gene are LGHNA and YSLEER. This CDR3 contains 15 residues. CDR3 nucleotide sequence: TGCGCCAGCAGCTACGGGACACCTCCTAACTATGGCTACACCTTC. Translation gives CASSYGTPPNYGYTF.

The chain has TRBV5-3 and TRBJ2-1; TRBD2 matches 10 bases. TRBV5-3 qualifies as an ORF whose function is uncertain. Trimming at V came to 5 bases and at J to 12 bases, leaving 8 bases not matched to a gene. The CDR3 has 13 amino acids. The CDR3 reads CARRVGTSVWQFF. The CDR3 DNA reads TGTGCCAGAAGGGTCGGGACTAGCGTTTGGCAGTTCTTC.

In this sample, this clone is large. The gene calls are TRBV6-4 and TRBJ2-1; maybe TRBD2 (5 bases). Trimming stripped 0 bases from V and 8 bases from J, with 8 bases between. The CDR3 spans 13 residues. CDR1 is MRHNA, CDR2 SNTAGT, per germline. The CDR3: CASSDSGRDEQFF. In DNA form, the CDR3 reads TGTGCCAGCAGTGACTCAGGGCGGGATGAGCAGTTCTTC.

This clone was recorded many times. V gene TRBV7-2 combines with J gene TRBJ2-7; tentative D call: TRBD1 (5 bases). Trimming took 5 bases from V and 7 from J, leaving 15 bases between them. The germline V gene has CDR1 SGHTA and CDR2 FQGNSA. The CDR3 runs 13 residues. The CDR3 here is CASSPSLGLEQYF. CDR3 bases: TGTGCCAGCAGCCCTTCGTTGGGGCTAGAGCAGTACTTC.

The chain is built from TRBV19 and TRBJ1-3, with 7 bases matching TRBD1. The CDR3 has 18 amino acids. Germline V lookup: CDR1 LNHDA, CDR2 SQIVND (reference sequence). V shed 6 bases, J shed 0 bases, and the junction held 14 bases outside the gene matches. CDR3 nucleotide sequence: TGTGCCAGTAGCGGGGACAGCTTCCATAAACTCTCTGGAAACACCATATATTTT. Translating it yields CASSGDSFHKLSGNTIYF.

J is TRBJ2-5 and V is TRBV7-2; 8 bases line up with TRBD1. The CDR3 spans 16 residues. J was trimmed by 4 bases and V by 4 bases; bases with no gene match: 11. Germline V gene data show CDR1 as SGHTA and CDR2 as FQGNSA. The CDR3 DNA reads TGTGCCAGCAGCTCGACAGGGGCCTATGGGGGAGAGACCCAGTACTTC. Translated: CASSSTGAYGGETQYF.

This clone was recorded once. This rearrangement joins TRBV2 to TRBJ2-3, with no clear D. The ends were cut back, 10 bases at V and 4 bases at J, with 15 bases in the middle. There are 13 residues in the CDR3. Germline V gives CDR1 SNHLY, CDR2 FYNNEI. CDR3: CATVNLSPDTQYF. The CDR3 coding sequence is TGTGCCACGGTAAATCTATCACCAGATACGCAGTATTTT.

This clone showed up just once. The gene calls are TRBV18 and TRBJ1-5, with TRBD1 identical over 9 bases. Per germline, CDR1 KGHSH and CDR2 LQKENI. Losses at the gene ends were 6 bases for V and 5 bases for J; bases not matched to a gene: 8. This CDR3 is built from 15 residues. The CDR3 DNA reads TGTGCCAGCTCGTACCGACAGGGGGGGGATCAGCCCCAGCATTTT. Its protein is CASSYRQGGDQPQHF.

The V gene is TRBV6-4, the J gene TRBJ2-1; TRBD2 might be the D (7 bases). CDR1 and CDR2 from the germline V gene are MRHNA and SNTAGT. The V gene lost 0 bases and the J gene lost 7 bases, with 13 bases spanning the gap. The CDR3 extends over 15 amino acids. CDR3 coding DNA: TGTGCCAGCAGTGACTCTCGGGGGGCGAAGAATGAGCAGTTCTTC. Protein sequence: CASSDSRGAKNEQFF.

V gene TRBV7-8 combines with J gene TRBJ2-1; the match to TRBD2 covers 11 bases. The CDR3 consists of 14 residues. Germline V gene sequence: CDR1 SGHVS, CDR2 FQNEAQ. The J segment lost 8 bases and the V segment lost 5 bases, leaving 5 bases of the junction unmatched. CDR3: CASSTRLAGHEQFF. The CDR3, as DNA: TGTGCCAGCAGCACCCGACTAGCGGGACATGAGCAGTTCTTC.

CDR3 in DNA: TGTGCCAGCAGTGAGCAGACAGATACGCAGTATTTT. Translated, it gives CASSEQTDTQYF. The V call is TRBV2, the J call TRBJ2-3; unclear D gene. Germline CDR1 SNHLY, CDR2 FYNNEI. The length of the CDR3 is 12 residues. V was shortened by 3 bases and J by 3 bases, with 4 bases between the two germline ends.

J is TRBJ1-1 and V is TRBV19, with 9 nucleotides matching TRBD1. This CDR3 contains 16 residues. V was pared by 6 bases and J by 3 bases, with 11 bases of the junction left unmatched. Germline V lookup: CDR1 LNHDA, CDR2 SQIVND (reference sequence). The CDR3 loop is CASSHKPGQGYTEAFF. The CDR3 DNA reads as TGTGCCAGTAGCCACAAGCCGGGACAGGGCTACACTGAAGCTTTCTTT.

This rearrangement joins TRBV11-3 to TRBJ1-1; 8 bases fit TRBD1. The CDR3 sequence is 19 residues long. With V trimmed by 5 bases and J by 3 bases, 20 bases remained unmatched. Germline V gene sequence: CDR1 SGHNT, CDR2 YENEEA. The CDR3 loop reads CASSPRDRGKGIPDTEAFF. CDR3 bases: TGTGCCAGCAGCCCGAGAGACAGGGGAAAAGGTATCCCTGACACTGAAGCTTTCTTT. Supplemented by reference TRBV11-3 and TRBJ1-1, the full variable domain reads EAGVVQSPRYKIIEKKQPVAFWCNPISGHNTLYWYLQNLGQGPELLIRYENEEAVDDSQLPKDRFSAERLKGVDSTLKIQPAELGDSAVYLCASSPRDRGKGIPDTEAFFGQGTRLTVV.

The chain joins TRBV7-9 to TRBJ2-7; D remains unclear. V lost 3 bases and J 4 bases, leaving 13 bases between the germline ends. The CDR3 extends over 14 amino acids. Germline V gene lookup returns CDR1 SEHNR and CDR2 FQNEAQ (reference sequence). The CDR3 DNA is TGTGCCAGCAGCTTTGTGGGCCCGAATTACGAGCAGTACTTC. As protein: CASSFVGPNYEQYF.

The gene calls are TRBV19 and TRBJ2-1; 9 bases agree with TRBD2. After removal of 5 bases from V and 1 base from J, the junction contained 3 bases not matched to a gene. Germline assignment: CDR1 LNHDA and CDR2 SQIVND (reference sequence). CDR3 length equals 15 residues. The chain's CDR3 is CASSPLAGSYNEQFF. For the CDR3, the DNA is TGTGCCAGTAGTCCTCTAGCGGGGTCCTACAATGAGCAGTTCTTC. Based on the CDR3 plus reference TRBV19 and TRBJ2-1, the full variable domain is DGGITQSPKYLFRKEGQNVTLSCEQNLNHDAMYWYRQDPGQGLRLIYYSQIVNDFQKGDIAEGYSVSREKKESFPLTVTSAQKNPTAFYLCASSPLAGSYNEQFFGPGTRLTVL.

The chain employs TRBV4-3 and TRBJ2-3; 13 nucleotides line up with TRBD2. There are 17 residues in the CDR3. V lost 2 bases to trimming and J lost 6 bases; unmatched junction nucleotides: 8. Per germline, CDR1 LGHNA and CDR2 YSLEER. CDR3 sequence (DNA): TGCGCCAGCAGCCAATCACGGACTAGCGGGAGTGGGGATACGCAGTATTTT. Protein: CASSQSRTSGSGDTQYF.